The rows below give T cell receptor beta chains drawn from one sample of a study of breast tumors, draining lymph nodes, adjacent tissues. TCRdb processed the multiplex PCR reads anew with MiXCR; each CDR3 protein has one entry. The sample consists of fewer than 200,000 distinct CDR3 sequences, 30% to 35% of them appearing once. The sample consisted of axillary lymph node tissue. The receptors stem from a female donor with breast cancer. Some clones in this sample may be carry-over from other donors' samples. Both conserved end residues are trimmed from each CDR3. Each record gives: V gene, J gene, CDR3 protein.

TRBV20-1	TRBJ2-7	SARSAGVGYEQY
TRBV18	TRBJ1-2	ASSPPARGGYGYT
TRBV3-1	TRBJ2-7	VSSQGNGLAAEQY
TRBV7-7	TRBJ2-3	ASSLGQGDTQY
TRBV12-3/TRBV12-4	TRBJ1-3	ASSLGPFSGNTIY
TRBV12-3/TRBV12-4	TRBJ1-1	ASGHGTEAF
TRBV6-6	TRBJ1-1	ASSITTGGWSTEAF
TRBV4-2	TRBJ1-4	ASSQESASTNEKLF
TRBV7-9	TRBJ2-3	ASSQMDRGRHTQY
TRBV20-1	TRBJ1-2	SAQTTGQGYGYT
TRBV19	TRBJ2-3	ASSSSTSGRGGTDTQY
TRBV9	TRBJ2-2	ASSQGPLAGGPSTGELF
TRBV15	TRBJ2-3	ATSSGLAGPTDTQY
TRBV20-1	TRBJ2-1	SARVTDNEQF
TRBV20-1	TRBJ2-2	SARGTGAGELF
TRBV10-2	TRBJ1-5	ASSESDRVYQPQH
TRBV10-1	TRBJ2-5	ASSAPTGGEETQY
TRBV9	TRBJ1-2	ASSVAASGAYSLK
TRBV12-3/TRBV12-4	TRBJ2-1	ASSLSGSGGDNEQF
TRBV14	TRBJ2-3	ASSLYRDFTDTQY
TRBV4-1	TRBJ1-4	ASRSQQGQREKLF
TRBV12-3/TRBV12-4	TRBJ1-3	ASSTPWSGNTIY
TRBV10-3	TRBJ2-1	AITATSQEIGQQF
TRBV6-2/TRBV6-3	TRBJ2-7	ASSTYRDRVYEQY
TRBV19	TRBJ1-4	ASRAGSATNEKLF
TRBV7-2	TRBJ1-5	ASSVTGGTQPQH
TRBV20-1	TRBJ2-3	SARDNKRRDYITDTQY
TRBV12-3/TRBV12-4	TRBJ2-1	ASKPGYYNEQL
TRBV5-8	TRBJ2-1	ASSARASGGVYNEQF
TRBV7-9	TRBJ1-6	ATDRGSPLH
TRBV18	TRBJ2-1	ASSRGTSGANEQF
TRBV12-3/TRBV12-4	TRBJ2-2	ASSFRTRGTGELF
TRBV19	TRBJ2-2	ASSRLAAANTGELF
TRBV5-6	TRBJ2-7	ASSLGGANFEQY
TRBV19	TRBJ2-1	ASSLTGTSTGTF
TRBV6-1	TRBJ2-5	ASRRGGLKETQY
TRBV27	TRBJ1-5	ASSSVQGYQPQH
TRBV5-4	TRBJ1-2	ASSLGSGYT
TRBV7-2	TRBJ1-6	ASSLTTGGSPLH
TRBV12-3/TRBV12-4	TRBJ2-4	ASSSFGRGIQY
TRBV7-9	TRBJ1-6	ASSLMQGDSSPLH
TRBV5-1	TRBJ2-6	ASSIDGGVSGANVLT
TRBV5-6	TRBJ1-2	ASSLRQGTLGYT
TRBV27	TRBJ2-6	ASSYHQGGGSGANVLT
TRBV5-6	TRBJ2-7	ASAGGIGYEQY
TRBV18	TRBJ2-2	ASSPIQINTGELF
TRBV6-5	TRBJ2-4	ASRSGRASSKNIQY
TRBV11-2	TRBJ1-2	ASSLARGTGNYGYT
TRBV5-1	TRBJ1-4	ASSLGTGGEKLF
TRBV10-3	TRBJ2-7	AIRRTHLSPYEQY
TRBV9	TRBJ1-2	ASSVDSGGPGGYT
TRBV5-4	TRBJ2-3	ASSTRDSLCTDTQY
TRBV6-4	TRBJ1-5	ASSAQERGNQPQH